This passage covers 27 T cell receptor beta chains from one sample sequenced in a study of regulatory T cells in long-lasting Graves disease. Time point denoted: newly diagnosed GD, antithyroid drugs for less than 3 months. There was RNA extracted from PBMCs, and the TCR library was made from it. Library construction for TCR beta used iRepertoire HTBI primers and Arm-PCR of CDR3 regions. Each CDR3 protein gets one entry after TCRdb re-called the multiplex PCR reads with MiXCR. The sample carries about 500,000 distinct CDR3 sequences, about 12% recorded once. The same sample was also studied in work on T cells in Graves' hyperthyroidism and ophthalmopathy.

Sequenced here: peripheral blood mononuclear cells (PBMCs), sampled at new diagnosis, from a patient treated with antithyroid drugs. These receptors were taken from a woman in her twenties or thirties with Graves disease.

This clonotype was seen a few times. The CDR3: CASSSSGRTLAGELFF. The CDR3 nucleotides are TGCGCCAGCAGTTCTAGCGGGAGGACCCTCGCCGGGGAGCTGTTTTTT. The genes are TRBV5-1 and TRBJ2-2; 11 bases are shared with TRBD2. J was trimmed by 6 bases and V by 5 bases; bases with no gene match: 9. The germline V gene has CDR1 SGHRS and CDR2 YFSETQ. The CDR3 length is 16 residues.

This sequence joins TRBV19 and TRBJ1-2; weak D call: TRBD1 (6 bases). Germline CDR1 is LNHDA and CDR2 is SQIVND (reference sequence). V lost 6 bases and J lost 2, with 10 bases in between. The CDR3 is 13 residues long. Written as DNA, the CDR3 is TGTGCCAGTAGAGCAGGGGAGAACTATGGCTACACCTTC. Translating it yields CASRAGENYGYTF. The full variable domain, completed using reference TRBV19 and TRBJ1-2, is DGGITQSPKYLFRKEGQNVTLSCEQNLNHDAMYWYRQDPGQGLRLIYYSQIVNDFQKGDIAEGYSVSREKKESFPLTVTSAQKNPTAFYLCASRAGENYGYTFGSGTRLTVV.

This clonotype has just a few counts. J is TRBJ2-3 and V is TRBV15; the D gene is possibly TRBD2 (5 bases). This CDR3 is 17 amino acids long. Germline-derived CDR1 and CDR2 are LNHNV and YYDKDF (reference sequence). Trimming took off 5 bases at V and 4 bases at J, with 22 bases between the two ends. CDR3 in DNA: TGTGCCACCAGCTCCCAAGGGCGCCTCTGGGGAGCAGATACGCAGTATTTT. The encoded protein is CATSSQGRLWGADTQYF.

This clonotype showed up many times. The V and J genes are TRBV20-1 and TRBJ2-5; TRBD2 matches at 11 bases. CDR3 length: 17 residues. V dropped 2 bases and J dropped 5; count of bases not matched to a gene: 13. CDR1 and CDR2 from the germline V gene are DFQATT and SNEGSKA (reference sequence). The CDR3 coding sequence is TGCAGTGCTAGACTACTTCTTAGCGGGAGGGCCAGGGAGACCCAGTACTTC. It translates to CSARLLLSGRARETQYF.

This clonotype was counted many times. The rearrangement links TRBV30 to TRBJ1-3, with a possible D match to TRBD1 (6 bases). The CDR3 runs to 16 residues. Trimming took 2 bases from V and 0 from J, leaving 14 bases between them. Germline V gene lookup returns CDR1 GTSNPN and CDR2 SVGIG (reference sequence). CDR3 bases: TGTGCCTGGAGTTACAGGGCCCGGATCTCTGGAAACACCATATATTTT. Translation: CAWSYRARISGNTIYF. Based on the CDR3 plus reference TRBV30 and TRBJ1-3, the full variable domain is SQTIHQWPATLVQPVGSPLSLECTVEGTSNPNLYWYRQAAGRGLQLLFYSVGIGQISSEVPQNLSASRPQDRQFILSSKKLLLSDSGFYLCAWSYRARISGNTIYFGEGSWLTVV.

This clonotype was found many times. The V call is TRBV28, the J call TRBJ2-7; D is unclear. This CDR3 has 12 amino acids. V was shortened by 3 bases and J by 3 bases, with 6 bases between the two germline ends. Germline CDR1 and CDR2: MDHEN and SYDVKM. The CDR3 nucleotides are TGTGCCAGCAGTTTCCAGAACTACGAGCAGTACTTC. This codes for CASSFQNYEQYF.

This clonotype has at least ten counts. The chain carries TRBV11-3 and TRBJ2-1, with D possibly being TRBD2 (5 bases). This CDR3 is 13 amino acids long. V was trimmed by 5 bases and J by 6 bases, leaving 11 bases between them. Germline CDR1 and CDR2: SGHNT and YENEEA. The CDR3 sequence: CASSRGSSNEQFF. The CDR3 DNA is TGTGCCAGCAGCCGAGGGAGCAGCAATGAGCAGTTCTTC.

This clonotype has ten or more counts. This chain links TRBV5-5 with TRBJ2-1, with 14 bases lining up with TRBD2. V trimming: 4 bases; J trimming: 6 bases; junction bases outside the gene matches: 12. The CDR3 has 18 amino acids. The germline gives CDR1 SGHKS, CDR2 YYEKEE (reference sequence). CDR3 bases: TGTGCCAGCAGCGCGAGGTCGACTAGCGGGGGGGAGGTCAATGAGCAGTTCTTC. Translating it yields CASSARSTSGGEVNEQFF.

J is TRBJ2-1 and V is TRBV3-1, with D possibly matching TRBD2 (6 bases). The V gene lost 4 bases and the J gene lost 7 bases, with 20 bases spanning the gap. CDR1 and CDR2 (germline): LGHDT, YNNKEL (reference sequence). CDR3 length: 16 residues. Here the CDR3 DNA reads TGTGCCAGCAGCCCTACTGGAGGGCCCTCAACGAATGAGCAGTTCTTC. The encoded protein is CASSPTGGPSTNEQFF.

This clonotype appeared many times. The chain couples TRBV11-2 to TRBJ2-7; D might be TRBD2 (6 bases). Per the germline V gene, CDR1 is SGHAT and CDR2 is FQNNGV. The CDR3 has 14 residues. The V and J ends lost 6 bases and 2 bases respectively, with 14 bases between them. The CDR3 DNA follows: TGTGCCAGCAGTTTGGCGGGAAGAACCTACGAGCAGTACTTC. This translates into CASSLAGRTYEQYF. Drawing the rest from reference TRBV11-2 and TRBJ2-7, the complete variable domain is EAGVAQSPRYKIIEKRQSVAFWCNPISGHATLYWYQQILGQGPKLLIQFQNNGVVDDSQLPKDRFSAERLKGVDSTLKIQPAKLEDSAVYLCASSLAGRTYEQYFGPGTRLTVT.

A single count supports this clonotype. The chain combines TRBV5-1 with TRBJ2-3; D unclear. The germline V gene encodes CDR1 SGHRS and CDR2 YFSETQ. This CDR3 spans 9 amino acids. V gave up 8 bases and J gave up 7 bases, with 5 bases separating them. Written as DNA, the CDR3 is TGCGCCAGGAGGAATACGCAGTATTTT. As protein: CARRNTQYF.

This clonotype occurred a few times. The chain carries TRBV10-3 and TRBJ2-6; D is ambiguous. CDR1 ENHRY and CDR2 SYGVKD come from the germline V gene. V lost 5 bases, J lost 3 bases, and 11 bases lay in between. This CDR3 spans 15 amino acids. DNA for the CDR3: TGTGCCATCAGTCCCCTGCCTGGTGGGGCCAACGTCCTGACTTTC. Residues: CAISPLPGGANVLTF.

This clonotype came up many times. This chain joins TRBV6-5 and TRBJ2-2; D is unresolved. The CDR3 is 15 amino acids. Deletions cut 3 bases from V and 2 bases from J, with 10 bases between. Germline V gene lookup returns CDR1 MNHEY and CDR2 SVGAGI. The CDR3 here is CASSYLHSNTGELFF. Here the CDR3 DNA reads TGTGCCAGCAGTTATTTGCACAGTAACACCGGGGAGCTGTTTTTT.

This clonotype was recorded many times. The genes are TRBV20-1 and TRBJ1-5; D may be TRBD1 (5 bases). The CDR3 sequence is 15 residues long. The V end lost 3 bases, the J end lost 4 bases, and 16 bases lay between the germline ends. From germline, CDR1 is DFQATT and CDR2 SNEGSKA (reference sequence). CDR3: CSASGTETGNQPQHF. The CDR3 region has the DNA TGCAGTGCTAGTGGGACGGAAACGGGTAATCAGCCCCAGCATTTT.

This clonotype was picked up many times. V and J are TRBV2 and TRBJ2-5; 7 positions agree with TRBD2. This CDR3 contains 13 residues. V was clipped by 4 bases and J by 2 bases; unmatched bases: 1. Per the germline V gene, CDR1 is SNHLY and CDR2 is FYNNEI. Written as DNA, the CDR3 is TGTGCCAGCAGTGTCGGGGGGCAAGAGACCCAGTACTTC. Translating it yields CASSVGGQETQYF.

The V gene is TRBV6-2 or TRBV6-3, the J gene TRBJ1-2; unclear D gene. Trimming removed 5 bases from V and 2 bases from J, with 21 bases in between. CDR3 length: 17 amino acids. Germline loops: CDR1 MNHEY, CDR2 SVGEGT. The CDR3 coding sequence is TGTGCCAGCAGTGAGCCGACTTTGGTGGGAGCAAACTATGGCTACACCTTC. Its translation is CASSEPTLVGANYGYTF.

This clonotype came up many times. The chain has TRBV7-2 and TRBJ2-7; perhaps TRBD1 as D (6 bases). CDR1 and CDR2 (germline): SGHTA, FQGNSA. V was shortened by 5 bases and J by 2 bases, with 13 bases between the two germline ends. The CDR3 loop spans 14 amino acids. The CDR3: CASSPAQGPYEQYF. The DNA of the CDR3 is TGTGCCAGCAGCCCGGCACAGGGCCCCTACGAGCAGTACTTC.

The chain carries TRBV18 and TRBJ1-2, with TRBD1 matching 8 bases. The CDR3 runs 15 residues. CDR1 and CDR2 (germline): KGHSH, LQKENI. V lost 6 bases and J lost 4; bases outside the gene matches: 10. CDR3: CASSSGTGSFYGYTF. As DNA, the CDR3 is TGTGCCAGCTCTTCCGGGACAGGCTCCTTCTATGGCTACACCTTC.

This clonotype was recorded many times. In DNA, the CDR3 is TGTGCCAGCCGGACAGGGGTCTATGGCTACACCTTC. It encodes CASRTGVYGYTF. The chain carries TRBV18 and TRBJ1-2; 9 bases map to TRBD1. Unmatched junction bases numbered 2, after V lost 8 bases and J lost 4 bases. This CDR3 region has 12 residues. The germline V gene encodes CDR1 KGHSH and CDR2 LQKENI.

This clonotype was counted ten times or more. The chain carries TRBV27 and TRBJ2-1; 11 positions agree with TRBD2. Germline V gene lookup returns CDR1 MNHEY and CDR2 SMNVEV (reference sequence). This CDR3 has 16 amino acids. Trimming cost V 5 bases and J 7 bases; bases outside gene matches: 10. This CDR3 is CASSLTLAGAENEQFF. The CDR3 DNA reads as TGTGCCAGCAGTCTTACACTAGCGGGAGCTGAGAATGAGCAGTTCTTC.

In regard to this clonotype: This sequence may be a read error, since a much larger clone differs from it by one base. CDR3 nucleotides: TGTGCCTGGAGTGTACATGAGGGCCAGCCCCAGCTTTTT. Protein: CAWSVHEGQPQLF. The chain joins TRBV30 to TRBJ1-5; no firm D call. The CDR3 totals 13 residues. Germline V gene sequence: CDR1 GTSNPN, CDR2 SVGIG (reference sequence).

In this sample, this clonotype turned up many times. The chain links TRBV4-3 to TRBJ1-2, with unresolved D. Trimming stripped 2 bases from V and 4 bases from J, with 14 bases between. In germline, CDR1 is LGHNA, CDR2 YSLEER. This CDR3 has 15 residues. CDR3 sequence reads: CASSQQADGSYGYTF. The CDR3 coding sequence is TGCGCCAGCAGCCAACAGGCGGACGGTTCCTATGGCTACACCTTC.

The rearrangement uses TRBV5-1 and TRBJ2-1; D not certain. CDR1 is SGHRS, CDR2 YFSETQ, per germline. The CDR3 is 15 amino acids. V was trimmed by 3 bases and J by 0 bases, leaving 10 bases between them. In DNA form, the CDR3 reads TGCGCCAGCAGCTCGGTGGTAAGCTCCTACAATGAGCAGTTCTTC. Amino acid sequence: CASSSVVSSYNEQFF.

This clonotype was found many times. The rearrangement uses TRBV20-1 and TRBJ1-1; no definite D call. The CDR3 is made up of 11 amino acids. V lost 3 bases and J lost 4, with 6 bases in between. CDR1 and CDR2 from the germline V gene are DFQATT and SNEGSKA (reference sequence). CDR3 nucleotide sequence: TGCAGTGCTAGTATGGTCACTGAAGCTTTCTTT. Translating it yields CSASMVTEAFF.

Ten or more counts support this clonotype. The V call is TRBV27, the J call TRBJ1-4; D uncertain. V dropped 5 bases and J dropped 7 bases, with 11 bases sitting between them. The CDR3 loop spans 13 amino acids. Germline V gene data show CDR1 as MNHEY and CDR2 as SMNVEV (reference sequence). The CDR3 protein is CASSHTRSEKLFF. CDR3 in DNA: TGTGCCAGCAGTCACACTCGTAGTGAAAAACTGTTTTTT.

Many counts were recorded for this clonotype. The chain links TRBV9 to TRBJ2-5; TRBD2 matches 7 bases. The end of the DNA is better explained by TRBJ2-1, so the J call may be wrong. Germline CDR1 reads SGDLS; CDR2 reads YYNGEE. The length of the CDR3 is 13 residues. CDR3 nucleotides: TGTGCCAGCAGCGTAGTCGCGGGGGATGAGCAGTTCTTC. This gives the protein CASSVVAGDEQFF.

This clonotype was counted ten times or more. The genes are TRBV12-3 or TRBV12-4 and TRBJ1-4; maybe TRBD1 (5 bases). Trimming shortened V by 5 bases and J by 8 bases, and 18 bases separated the two germline ends. The CDR3 sequence is 15 residues long. CDR3 nucleotides: TGTGCCAGCAGTCCCAGCTTGGGGGGAGGAGAAAAACTGTTTTTT. Its translation is CASSPSLGGGEKLFF.